This T cell receptor beta chain was observed in a study of shared clonotypes between healthy human individuals. Genomic DNA from each subset was divided evenly over several immunoSEQ plates. Clones were read by immunoSEQ multiplex PCR, and TCRdb kept only the in-frame ones, dropping some. The sample has around 1,900,000 clones, roughly 95% seen once. CDR3 length: 14 amino acids. After removal of 5 bases from V and 6 bases from J, the junction contained 4 bases not matched to a gene. Germline assignment: CDR1 MNHEY and CDR2 SVGAGI. In the naive CD8 group, cells lacked CD45RO and were positively selected for CCR7, so terminally differentiated effector memory CD45RA+ cells were left out.

This TCR was recovered from a man in his late teens or twenties in good health. Some clones in this sample may be carry-over from other donors' samples. Sequencing input: naive CD8+ T cells from PBMCs. The genes are TRBV6-5 and TRBJ2-7, with 13 bases aligning to TRBD2. The DNA of the CDR3 is TGTGCCAGCAGTCTTGGACTAGCGGGAGTCGAGCAGTACTTC. Its protein is CASSLGLAGVEQYF.